This is a list of T cell receptor beta chains from one sample in a study of cytomegalovirus exposure and HLA in healthy donors. The assay was immunoSEQ multiplex PCR, and TCRdb's table has in-frame clones only and misses some. The table has more than 95,000 clones, about 94% seen once; the top ten hold 1% to 1.5%. Sequencing was performed on PBMCs. Source of these receptors: a woman younger than 35 in good health and CMV-seronegative. CDR3s include the opening cysteine and the closing phenylalanine or tryptophan. The listing skips clone size in some rows; elsewhere it reads once, few, many or a size class.

V gene: TRBV28; clone size: .; CDR3 protein: CASSKPGTLIDEQYF
V gene: TRBV5-1; clone size: few; CDR3 protein: CASSLSTGANSPLHF
V gene: TRBV28; clone size: .; CDR3 protein: CASRPRQGRTSYNEQFF
V gene: TRBV6-5; clone size: .; CDR3 protein: CASKQGYNSPLHF
V gene: TRBV7-9; clone size: .; CDR3 protein: CASSPSGGSNSPLHF
V gene: TRBV6-6; clone size: few; CDR3 protein: CASRSGQGATNEKLFF
V gene: TRBV28; clone size: .; CDR3 protein: CASSAPRTSTNEKLFF
V gene: TRBV2; clone size: .; CDR3 protein: CASSDHESSYEQYF
V gene: TRBV4-1; clone size: .; CDR3 protein: CASSQESSGTDEQYF
V gene: TRBV10-3; clone size: .; CDR3 protein: CAISLRGTSGRNEQYF
V gene: TRBV19; clone size: .; CDR3 protein: CASSIRGQSNYGYTF
V gene: TRBV5-1; clone size: .; CDR3 protein: CASSRGGAGRAFF
V gene: TRBV28; clone size: .; CDR3 protein: CASRDGGAYEQYF
V gene: TRBV7-2; clone size: .; CDR3 protein: CASSPQGGLAGQETQYF
V gene: TRBV18; clone size: .; CDR3 protein: CATSSSPGLTEAFF
V gene: TRBV4-1; clone size: once; CDR3 protein: CASSPMESSYEQYF
V gene: TRBV5-1; clone size: once; CDR3 protein: CASSWSGGGQETQYF
V gene: TRBV9; clone size: .; CDR3 protein: CASSVDRTTAYNEQFF
V gene: TRBV28; clone size: .; CDR3 protein: CASRPVVWGELFF
V gene: TRBV10-3; clone size: .; CDR3 protein: CAITGVGTEAFF
V gene: TRBV5-1; clone size: .; CDR3 protein: CASRPGQQYNEQFF
V gene: TRBV7-9; clone size: once; CDR3 protein: CASSKEQYTDTQYF
V gene: TRBV2; clone size: .; CDR3 protein: CASRDRGRVETQYF
V gene: TRBV9; clone size: .; CDR3 protein: CASGGVRTEAFF
V gene: TRBV10-2; clone size: .; CDR3 protein: CASNRPGQGEETQYF
V gene: TRBV19; clone size: .; CDR3 protein: CASTALEGLYGYTF
V gene: TRBV6-5; clone size: .; CDR3 protein: CASSYSAVTEAFF
V gene: TRBV5-1; clone size: .; CDR3 protein: CASSDQGGKNNEQFF
V gene: TRBV7-6; clone size: .; CDR3 protein: CASSPHPGTPEGTQYF
V gene: TRBV10-2; clone size: .; CDR3 protein: CASKSGSLSEQFF
V gene: TRBV18; clone size: .; CDR3 protein: CASSFGQGRDTEAFF
V gene: TRBV5-6; clone size: .; CDR3 protein: CASSSGMGGNSPLHF
V gene: TRBV29-1; clone size: .; CDR3 protein: CSVEDYTGSREAFF
V gene: TRBV5-1; clone size: .; CDR3 protein: CASSLGTSTDTQYF
V gene: TRBV4-1; clone size: .; CDR3 protein: CASSQSLGGAVTGELFF
V gene: TRBV27; clone size: once; CDR3 protein: CASSSWAPWETQYF
V gene: TRBV7-6; clone size: .; CDR3 protein: CASSLLFSGNTIYF
V gene: TRBV6-6; clone size: .; CDR3 protein: CASSYSETSNNSPLHF
V gene: TRBV6-1; clone size: .; CDR3 protein: CASSDLSPLHF
V gene: TRBV5-6; clone size: .; CDR3 protein: CASSLFPQISTDTQYF
V gene: TRBV5-1; clone size: .; CDR3 protein: CASSWETGVNTEAFF
V gene: TRBV18; clone size: .; CDR3 protein: CASSPKTDREGEAFF
V gene: TRBV6-1; clone size: .; CDR3 protein: CASRTNRAKTDTQYF
V gene: TRBV7-9; clone size: .; CDR3 protein: CASSRALLFNYGYTF
V gene: TRBV2; clone size: .; CDR3 protein: CASREGTYNEQFF
V gene: TRBV18; clone size: .; CDR3 protein: CASSLSEHYEQYF
V gene: TRBV7-2; clone size: .; CDR3 protein: CASTDYPGLAAGELFF
V gene: TRBV7-9; clone size: .; CDR3 protein: CASSFSRVNGYTF
V gene: TRBV6-1; clone size: .; CDR3 protein: CASRPRQSTYEQYF
V gene: TRBV28; clone size: .; CDR3 protein: CASSLWQGIGGYGYTF
V gene: TRBV2; clone size: .; CDR3 protein: CASSIAGQGLISPLHF
V gene: TRBV11-2; clone size: .; CDR3 protein: CASSPPYYTGELFF
V gene: TRBV28; clone size: few; CDR3 protein: CASSLVAMGYTF
V gene: TRBV4-1; clone size: .; CDR3 protein: CASSQDSEETQYF